A single sample is the source of the 7 T cell receptor beta chains below, sequenced in a study of control samples from healthy donors and cancer patients. Data came from immunoSEQ multiplex PCR; TCRdb stores just in-frame clones and leaves some out. The table includes approximately 100,000 clones, roughly 78% detected once. Sequencing was carried out using blood. The receptor source for this set is a man aged 55 to 69 in good health.

The chain recombines TRBV3-1 (or the pseudogene TRBV3-2) with TRBJ2-3; D remains unclear. Germline-derived CDR1 and CDR2 are LGHDT and YNNKEL (reference sequence). V dropped 1 base and J dropped 0 bases, with 5 bases sitting between them. The CDR3 totals 14 residues. CDR3 sequence: CASSQGVSTDTQYF. CDR3 sequence (DNA): TGTGCCAGCAGCCAAGGTGTGAGCACAGATACGCAGTATTTT.

Here the CDR3 reads CASSQAGFQETQYF. In DNA form, the CDR3 reads TGTGCCAGCAGCCAAGCGGGGTTCCAAGAGACCCAGTACTTC. The chain joins TRBV4-2 to TRBJ2-5, with D possibly being TRBD2 (5 bases). Germline V lookup: CDR1 LGHNA, CDR2 YNFKEQ. V shed 1 base and J shed 1 base, with 7 bases lying between them. The length of the CDR3 is 14 residues.

This clone has just a few counts. This chain's CDR3 is CASSPTDPGGGINIQYF. CDR3 in DNA: TGTGCCAGCAGCCCTACCGACCCCGGTGGGGGTATAAACATTCAGTACTTC. The chain uses TRBV9 and TRBJ2-4, with D possibly being TRBD1 or TRBD2 (5 bases each). Per the germline V gene, CDR1 is SGDLS and CDR2 is YYNGEE. The CDR3 has 17 residues. V dropped 4 bases and J dropped 6 bases, with 23 bases sitting between them.

The V and J genes are TRBV6-5 and TRBJ2-1, with TRBD1 matching 8 bases. CDR3 length: 13 residues. With V trimmed by 6 bases and J by 7 bases, 5 bases remained unmatched. CDR1 MNHEY and CDR2 SVGAGI come from the germline V gene. CDR3 sequence reads: CASSRTGNNEQFF. The CDR3 DNA reads TGTGCCAGCAGCCGGACAGGGAATAATGAGCAGTTCTTC.

V usage is TRBV2 and J usage is TRBJ2-4, with D perhaps TRBD1 (5 bases). Germline V gives CDR1 SNHLY, CDR2 FYNNEI. CDR3 length equals 12 residues. V lost 6 bases to trimming and J lost 15 bases, with 18 bases between them. In nucleotides, the CDR3 is TGTGCCAGCAGCGTGGGGCCCAATCTGGGGTACTTC. Residues: CASSVGPNLGYF.

The chain is built from TRBV20-1 and TRBJ1-5; D is undetermined. The germline V and J ends were trimmed by 3 bases and 3 bases, with 12 bases remaining between them. The germline V gene encodes CDR1 DFQATT and CDR2 SNEGSKA (reference sequence). The CDR3 consists of 14 residues. The CDR3 protein is CSASLGPSNQPQHF. Written as DNA, the CDR3 is TGCAGTGCTAGTTTAGGTCCCTCCAATCAGCCCCAGCATTTT.

The chain links TRBV12-5 to TRBJ1-5; the D is unclear. Trimming left V 0 bases short and J 1 base short, with 10 bases between. The CDR3 is 16 amino acids. The germline gives CDR1 LGHNT, CDR2 FRNRAP. Written as DNA, the CDR3 is TGTGCTAGTGGTTTGGTAATAGGGTTGAGCAATCAGCCCCAGCATTTT. This encodes CASGLVIGLSNQPQHF.